These 20 T cell receptor beta chains originate from one sample sequenced in a study of T cell changes during pregnancy in multiple sclerosis. Sequencing was performed with immunoSEQ multiplex PCR; in TCRdb, only in-frame clones are kept and a portion is missing. The table shows under 100,000 clones, with over 90% occurring only once. The sequenced sample was peripheral blood, obtained in the third trimester of pregnancy. The source is a female donor with multiple sclerosis, enrolled in a pregnancy study.

This clone was counted a single time. At the DNA level, this CDR3 is encoded by other sequences in the same sample as well. The chain couples TRBV5-1 to TRBJ2-7, with a tentative D call TRBD2 (5 bases). The CDR3 is 13 residues long. The V end was cut by 4 bases, the J end by 3 bases, with 11 bases between. The V gene's germline CDR1 is SGHRS and CDR2 YFSETQ. CDR3 DNA: TGCGCCAGCAGCCTGGTCCGGGGCTACGAGCAGTACTTC. Its translation: CASSLVRGYEQYF.

The V and J genes are TRBV5-1 and TRBJ2-1; D may be TRBD2 (5 bases). Trimming left V 0 bases short and J 1 base short, with 14 bases between. The CDR3 covers 17 residues. Germline lookup yields CDR1 SGHRS and CDR2 YFSETQ. CDR3 amino acids: CASSLGIGSGSYNEQFF. As DNA, the CDR3 is TGCGCCAGCAGCTTGGGGATTGGGAGCGGTTCCTACAATGAGCAGTTCTTC.

CDR3 sequence (DNA): TGTGCCACCAGCAGAGATGTACCAGGGGGCAATCAGCCCCAGCATTTT. Translation gives CATSRDVPGGNQPQHF. V is TRBV15 and J is TRBJ1-5; D possibly corresponds to TRBD1 (6 bases). The germline V gene has CDR1 LNHNV and CDR2 YYDKDF (reference sequence). This CDR3 spans 16 amino acids. Trimming took off 0 bases at V and 2 bases at J, with 11 bases between the two ends.

The chain has TRBV5-1 and TRBJ2-1; possibly TRBD1 for D (7 bases). This CDR3 has 17 residues. CDR1 and CDR2 (germline): SGHRS, YFSETQ. The V end lost 2 bases, the J end lost 1 base, and 16 bases lay between the germline ends. This chain's CDR3 is CASSFDPSGGSYNEQFF. CDR3 in DNA: TGCGCCAGCAGCTTTGACCCCTCAGGGGGGTCCTACAATGAGCAGTTCTTC. The full variable domain, completed using reference TRBV5-1 and TRBJ2-1, is KAGVTQTPRYLIKTRGQQVTLSCSPISGHRSVSWYQQTPGQGLQFLFEYFSETQRNKGNFPGRFSGRQFSNSRSEMNVSTLELGDSALYLCASSFDPSGGSYNEQFFGPGTRLTVL.

This chain joins TRBV5-8 and TRBJ2-7; perhaps TRBD1 as D (5 bases). The ends were cut back, 0 bases at V and 6 bases at J, with 7 bases in the middle. CDR3 length: 12 residues. CDR1 SGHTS and CDR2 YDEGEE come from the germline V gene. CDR3 nucleotides: TGTGCCAGCAGCTTGGAGGGGATCGAGCAGTACTTC. Its protein product is CASSLEGIEQYF.

V gene TRBV2 combines with J gene TRBJ2-3; D gene ambiguous. The CDR3 runs 12 residues. Deletions cut 2 bases from V and 10 bases from J, with 10 bases between. CDR1 is SNHLY and CDR2 is FYNNEI in the germline V gene. The CDR3 coding sequence is TGTGCCAGCAGTGAAAACGCAGCGCCGCAGTATTTT. Translation gives CASSENAAPQYF.

V is TRBV7-9 and J is TRBJ2-7, with D maybe TRBD1 (6 bases). The CDR3 is 14 amino acids. Germline values: CDR1 SEHNR, CDR2 FQNEAQ (reference sequence). V was trimmed by 1 base and J by 5 bases, leaving 12 bases between them. DNA for the CDR3: TGTGCCAGCAGCTTAGGGGCAGGGGTCGACGAGCAGTACTTC. As protein: CASSLGAGVDEQYF.

This chain uses TRBV27 with TRBJ1-3, with D tentatively TRBD1 (6 bases). The CDR3 has 16 residues. Germline assignment: CDR1 MNHEY and CDR2 SMNVEV (reference sequence). Trimming stripped 3 bases from V and 1 base from J, with 13 bases between. The CDR3 DNA follows: TGTGCCAGCAGTTTTATCCCTACAGGGTCTGGAAACACCATATATTTT. Its translation is CASSFIPTGSGNTIYF.

The rearrangement links TRBV11-2 to TRBJ1-1; D possibly corresponds to TRBD1 (6 bases). V lost 5 bases and J 3 bases, leaving 16 bases between the germline ends. Germline CDR1 reads SGHAT; CDR2 reads FQNNGV. The CDR3 contains 15 residues. The CDR3 sequence is CASSPGVVDYTEAFF. DNA of the CDR3: TGTGCCAGCAGCCCAGGGGTGGTAGATTACACTGAAGCTTTCTTT. Filled out from reference TRBV11-2 and TRBJ1-1, the complete variable domain reads EAGVAQSPRYKIIEKRQSVAFWCNPISGHATLYWYQQILGQGPKLLIQFQNNGVVDDSQLPKDRFSAERLKGVDSTLKIQPAKLEDSAVYLCASSPGVVDYTEAFFGQGTRLTVV.

CDR3 coding DNA: TGTGCCAGCAGAAGGGGCATGACCACCGGGGAGCTGTTTTTT. Encoded protein: CASRRGMTTGELFF. The chain employs TRBV6-5 and TRBJ2-2, with D tentatively TRBD1 (5 bases). Germline V lookup: CDR1 MNHEY, CDR2 SVGAGI. This CDR3 is 14 amino acids long. The V gene lost 6 bases and the J gene lost 4 bases, with 12 bases spanning the gap.

The rearrangement joins TRBV12-1 to TRBJ1-1; TRBD1 was called by the table and not checked on the DNA. TRBV12-1 represents a pseudogene. CDR3 length: 15 amino acids. The CDR3 region is CASSFPGHQNTEAFF. The DNA for the CDR3 is TGTGCCAGCAGCTTTCCGGGACATCAGAACACTGAAGCTTTCTTT.

This chain connects TRBV4-2 to TRBJ2-5; D uncertain. Germline CDR1 reads LGHNA; CDR2 reads YNFKEQ. This CDR3 spans 12 amino acids. V was shortened by 0 bases and J by 4 bases, with 3 bases between the two germline ends. The CDR3 sequence: CASSQDLETQYF. The DNA for the CDR3 is TGTGCCAGCAGCCAAGATCTAGAGACCCAGTACTTC.

In this sample, this clone turned up once. J is TRBJ1-1 and V is TRBV5-1; 8 nucleotides align to TRBD1. Germline CDR1 reads SGHRS; CDR2 reads YFSETQ. V dropped 4 bases and J dropped 5; count of bases not matched to a gene: 10. The CDR3 is made up of 15 amino acids. The CDR3 DNA is TGCGCCAGCAGCAGCCCTACAGGGGGGTGGACTGAAGCTTTCTTT. It translates to CASSSPTGGWTEAFF.

The CDR3 sequence is CASSRRDLNQPQHF. In nucleotides, the CDR3 is TGTGCCAGCTCACGGCGGGATCTCAATCAGCCCCAGCATTTT. This rearrangement joins TRBV18 to TRBJ1-5; no firm D call. Looked up from germline, CDR1 is KGHSH and CDR2 is LQKENI. Trimming took 4 bases from V and 3 from J, leaving 10 bases between them. This CDR3 is built from 14 residues.

The rearrangement links TRBV5-6 to TRBJ1-6; the D gene is possibly TRBD1 (5 bases). Trimming removed 3 bases from V and 8 bases from J, with 18 bases in between. Germline CDR1 and CDR2: SGHDT and YYEEEE. This CDR3 region has 16 residues. The CDR3: CASSSGSMGKDSPLHF. CDR3 sequence (DNA): TGTGCCAGCAGCTCAGGGTCCATGGGGAAGGATTCACCCCTCCACTTT.

The chain uses TRBV7-2 and TRBJ2-1; 11 bases are a match to TRBD2. The CDR3 length is 15 residues. The trim removed 4 bases at V and 4 bases at J, leaving 3 bases unmatched. The germline CDR1 and CDR2 sequences are SGHTA and FQGNSA. The CDR3: CASSSSGGRYNEQFF. As DNA, the CDR3 is TGTGCCAGCAGCTCTAGCGGGGGGAGATACAATGAGCAGTTCTTC.

The CDR3, as DNA: TGTGCCAGCAGGAGAGGGAGGCAGAACACCGGGGAGCTGTTTTTT. Encoded protein: CASRRGRQNTGELFF. This sequence joins TRBV27 and TRBJ2-2, with a tentative D call TRBD2 (6 bases). Germline-derived CDR1 and CDR2 are MNHEY and SMNVEV (reference sequence). The CDR3 has 15 amino acids. Deletions cut 6 bases from V and 1 base from J, with 12 bases between.

V and J are TRBV27 and TRBJ2-1; 7 nucleotides agree with TRBD1. This CDR3 region has 17 residues. Trimming took 6 bases from V and 7 from J; bases not matched to a gene: 18. CDR1 is MNHEY and CDR2 is SMNVEV in the germline V gene (reference sequence). This chain's CDR3 is CASRGSTGSESRNEQFF. CDR3 nucleotide sequence: TGTGCCAGCAGGGGATCGACAGGGTCCGAATCTAGAAATGAGCAGTTCTTC.

This rearrangement joins TRBV1 to TRBJ2-2; TRBD2, as called in the table, went unchecked against the DNA. TRBV1 constitutes a pseudogene. The CDR3 runs 19 residues. Here the CDR3 reads CTSSQDNRGGCPDTGELFF. The CDR3 coding sequence is TGCACCAGCAGCCAAGATAACCGGGGGGGATGCCCTGACACCGGGGAGCTGTTTTTT.

The chain uses TRBV7-6 and TRBJ2-6; weak D call: TRBD2 (5 bases). The CDR3 extends over 14 amino acids. Germline CDR1 SGHVS, CDR2 FNYEAQ. Trimming removed 11 bases at V and 0 bases at J, with 11 bases between. The CDR3 here is CASGSYSGANVLTF. As DNA, the CDR3 is TGTGCCTCGGGGAGCTACTCTGGGGCCAACGTCCTGACTTTC.